Here is one TCR beta chain with its context. What it binds is unknown. The CDR3 loop spans 13 amino acids. The V end lost 5 bases, the J end lost 13 bases, and 18 bases lay between the germline ends. Germline V gene lookup returns CDR1 LNHDA and CDR2 SQIVND (reference sequence). These data belong to a study of shared clonotypes between healthy human individuals. Study-level results: Clonotype sharing among donors likely depends on sequencing depth.

For each subset, genomic DNA was distributed in equal portions over several immunoSEQ plates. Assay used: immunoSEQ multiplex PCR; TCRdb lists only in-frame clones, some missing. The profile shows around 2.1 million clones, nearly 97% of them singletons. The clonotype was recovered from a man between 18 and 29 years old in good health. The sequenced sample consisted of naive CD4+ T cells sorted from blood. Subset given: CD45RA+ positively selected. The genes are TRBV19 and TRBJ2-1; tentative D call: TRBD1 (5 bases). The DNA of the CDR3 is TGTGCCAGTAGTCCCCAGACAGTGTTTGTTCAGTTCTTC. Translated: CASSPQTVFVQFF. The variable domain in full, with the rest retrieved from reference TRBV19 and TRBJ2-1, is DGGITQSPKYLFRKEGQNVTLSCEQNLNHDAMYWYRQDPGQGLRLIYYSQIVNDFQKGDIAEGYSVSREKKESFPLTVTSAQKNPTAFYLCASSPQTVFVQFFGPGTRLTVL.